The rows below give T cell receptor beta chains drawn from one sample of a study of cytomegalovirus exposure and HLA in healthy donors. Using immunoSEQ multiplex PCR, the repertoire was profiled, and TCRdb retains in-frame clones only, with some absent. This sample yields about 120,000 clones, of which roughly 65% are seen a single time; roughly 10% belongs to the top ten. The sequencing sample was made of PBMCs. The receptors stem from a man aged 40-50 years in good health and CMV-seropositive. CDR3s include the opening cysteine and the closing phenylalanine or tryptophan. The D gene is left open where the match is weak. Clone size appears in some rows only: once, few, many, or a class for an expanded clone.

-	TRBJ2-3	-	TRBV6-5	CASSYRGLRGTDTQYF	TGTGCCAGCAGTTACCGGGGACTCAGAGGCACAGATACGCAGTATTTT
-	TRBJ1-1	-	TRBV29-1	CSTGQNTEAFF	TGCAGCACCGGACAGAACACTGAAGCTTTCTTT
-	TRBJ2-7	-	TRBV28	CASRPPTAYEQYF	TGTGCCAGCAGACCCCCCACAGCCTACGAGCAGTACTTC
-	TRBJ1-5	-	TRBV6-5	CASSYSIGRGQPQHF	TGTGCCAGCAGTTACTCGATAGGACGAGGGCAGCCCCAGCATTTT
-	TRBJ2-3	TRBD2	TRBV18	CASSTRTSGSTDTQYF	TGTGCCAGCTCAACTCGGACTAGCGGGAGCACAGATACGCAGTATTTT
-	TRBJ1-1	TRBD1	TRBV6-5	CASSYSTGDTEAFF	TGTGCCAGCAGTTACTCGACAGGGGACACTGAAGCTTTCTTT
few	TRBJ1-2	-	TRBV25-1	CASSNGTRSGYTF	TGTGCCAGCAGTAATGGGACAAGAAGTGGCTACACCTTC
-	TRBJ2-3	TRBD2	TRBV7-3	CASSGGFTDTQYF	TGTGCCAGCTCGGGGGGATTCACAGATACGCAGTATTTT
-	TRBJ1-1	TRBD1	TRBV7-9	CASSDRGGGSEAFF	TGTGCCAGCAGCGACAGGGGAGGTGGGTCTGAAGCTTTCTTT
-	TRBJ2-5	TRBD1	TRBV5-1	CASSLDGQGQETQYF	TGCGCCAGCAGCTTGGATGGACAGGGGCAGGAGACCCAGTACTTC
few	TRBJ2-7	TRBD2	TRBV28	CASSPTVASGTYEQYF	TGTGCCAGCAGTCCTACTGTGGCTAGCGGGACCTACGAGCAGTACTTC
few	TRBJ1-1	TRBD1	TRBV6-6	CASSWDRGYAFF	TGTGCCAGCAGTTGGGACAGGGGGTATGCTTTCTTT
once	TRBJ1-1	-	TRBV9	CASSVHPSPRDTEAFF	TGTGCCAGCAGCGTTCACCCCTCCCCCAGGGACACTGAAGCTTTCTTT
-	TRBJ2-3	TRBD2	TRBV5-1	CASRITLAGLPDTQYF	TGCGCCAGCAGGATTACACTAGCGGGGTTGCCAGATACGCAGTATTTT
-	TRBJ2-5	-	TRBV30	CAWKYRAQWETQYF	TGTGCCTGGAAATACAGGGCGCAGTGGGAGACCCAGTACTTC
-	TRBJ2-5	TRBD2	TRBV29-1	CSARIAGGSETQYF	TGCAGCGCCCGAATAGCGGGAGGCTCTGAGACCCAGTACTTC
-	TRBJ2-5	TRBD2	TRBV7-2	CASRRAGGTQETQYF	TGTGCCAGCAGACGCGCGGGGGGGACGCAAGAGACCCAGTACTTC
-	TRBJ1-2	-	TRBV25-1	CASSHWGHGYTF	TGTGCCAGCAGTCACTGGGGGCATGGCTACACCTTC
-	TRBJ1-3	-	TRBV7-9	CASQQNTIYF	TGTGCCAGCCAACAAAACACCATATATTTT
-	TRBJ2-1	TRBD2	TRBV6-1	CASSGLAGTYNEQFF	TGTGCCAGCAGTGGACTAGCGGGGACCTACAATGAGCAGTTCTTC
-	TRBJ2-3	TRBD2	TRBV19	CASSIQAASGGDTQYF	TGTGCCAGTAGTATTCAAGCGGCTAGCGGCGGGGATACGCAGTATTTT
-	TRBJ1-5	TRBD1	TRBV5-1	CASSTGTGNQPQHF	TGCGCCAGCAGCACCGGGACAGGGAATCAGCCCCAGCATTTT
-	TRBJ2-2	-	TRBV5-6	CASSLETGFQGGELFF	TGTGCCAGCAGCTTGGAGACAGGCTTCCAGGGTGGGGAGCTGTTTTTT
-	TRBJ2-1	TRBD2	TRBV18	CASSPPRGGYNEQFF	TGTGCCAGCTCACCACCCCGCGGGGGATACAATGAGCAGTTCTTC
once	TRBJ2-5	-	TRBV6-6	CASNILGGAAGETQYF	TGTGCCAGCAATATCTTAGGGGGGGCGGCGGGTGAGACCCAGTACTTC
-	TRBJ2-3	TRBD2	TRBV6-1	CASSELAGGADTQYF	TGTGCCAGCAGTGAACTAGCGGGAGGCGCAGATACGCAGTATTTT
-	TRBJ2-7	-	TRBV19	CASSISTNEQYF	TGTGCCAGTAGTATATCAACGAACGAGCAGTACTTC
few	TRBJ2-5	-	TRBV18	CASSRAQTGQETQYF	TGTGCCAGCTCACGGGCACAGACAGGTCAAGAGACCCAGTACTTC
-	TRBJ2-5	TRBD1	TRBV4-1	CASSSLGTAQETQYF	TGCGCCAGCAGCTCACTGGGGACAGCCCAAGAGACCCAGTACTTC
few	TRBJ1-1	TRBD1	TRBV14	CASSRGQGATEAFF	TGTGCCAGCAGCCGCGGACAGGGGGCCACTGAAGCTTTCTTT